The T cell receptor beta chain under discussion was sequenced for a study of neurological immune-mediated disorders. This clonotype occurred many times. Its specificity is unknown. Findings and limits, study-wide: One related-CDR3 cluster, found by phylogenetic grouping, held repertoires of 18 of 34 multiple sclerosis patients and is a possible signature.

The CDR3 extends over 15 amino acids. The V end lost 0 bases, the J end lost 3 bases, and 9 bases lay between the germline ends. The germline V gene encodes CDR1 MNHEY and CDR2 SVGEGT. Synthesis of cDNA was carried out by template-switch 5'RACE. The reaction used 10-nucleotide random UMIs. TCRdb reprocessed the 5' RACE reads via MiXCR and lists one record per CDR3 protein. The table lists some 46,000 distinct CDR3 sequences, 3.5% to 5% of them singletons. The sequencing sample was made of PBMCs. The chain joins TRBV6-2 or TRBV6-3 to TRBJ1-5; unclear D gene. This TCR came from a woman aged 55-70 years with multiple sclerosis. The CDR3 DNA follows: TGTGCCAGCAGTTACTCAATATACGACAATCAGCCCCAGCATTTT. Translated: CASSYSIYDNQPQHF.